These T cell receptor beta chains were read from a single sample in a study of cytomegalovirus exposure and HLA in healthy donors. TCRdb's table, derived via immunoSEQ multiplex PCR, lists solely in-frame clones and lacks some. The top ten clones hold 1.5% to 2% of a sample with under 200,000 clones, around 83% of them seen once. Sequenced sample: PBMCs. These receptors came from a man aged 35-49 years in good health and CMV-seropositive. CDR3s include the opening cysteine and the closing phenylalanine or tryptophan. A D gene is named only where the DNA matches it firmly. Some rows mark clone size as missing; the rest say once, few, many or name a class of expanded clone.

>TRBV15|15|.|TRBJ2-1|TRBD2
TGTGCCACCAGCAGAGAGGGGACTAGGAGCGATGAGCAGTTCTTC
CATSREGTRSDEQFF
>TRBV7-2|15|.|TRBJ2-1|TRBD2
TGTGCCAGCAGCTTAGTAGCGGGAATGAAAAATGAGCAGTTCTTC
CASSLVAGMKNEQFF
>TRBV2|12|.|TRBJ2-5|.
TGTGCCAGCACCGCAGACCAAGAGACCCAGTACTTC
CASTADQETQYF
>TRBV5-1|16|.|TRBJ2-1|.
TGCGCCAGCAGCTTGCCCACGCAACAGCCCTACAATGAGCAGTTCTTC
CASSLPTQQPYNEQFF
>TRBV27|16|few|TRBJ1-1|.
TGTGCCAGCAGTTTATGGGCTACAGAAAGAAACACTGAAGCTTTCTTT
CASSLWATERNTEAFF
>TRBV9|14|.|TRBJ2-2|.
TGTGCCAGCAGCGTAGGGGGCGGCCTCGGGGAGCTGTTTTTT
CASSVGGGLGELFF
>TRBV6-7|19|.|TRBJ2-3|TRBD2
TGTGCCAGCAGTTACTCGATTAGCGGGAGCCACTTGCGGATAGATACGCAGTATTTT
CASSYSISGSHLRIDTQYF
>TRBV6-5|11|.|TRBJ2-1|.
TGTGCCAGCGGTAACAGGGCTGAGCAGTTCTTC
CASGNRAEQFF
>TRBV9|12|.|TRBJ2-3|.
TGTGCCAGCAGCGTAGGACTAGAGACGCAGTATTTT
CASSVGLETQYF
>TRBV25-1|12|.|TRBJ1-5|TRBD1
TGTGCCAGCAGGGGGACAGGGATTACCCAGCATTTT
CASRGTGITQHF
>TRBV7-2|13|.|TRBJ2-2|.
TGTGCCAGCAGCTCCCGGTCTAGCGGGGAGCTGTTTTTT
CASSSRSSGELFF
>TRBV27|14|.|TRBJ1-2|TRBD1
TGTGCCAGCAGTCCACAGGGGGAAAACTATGGCTACACCTTC
CASSPQGENYGYTF
>TRBV6-1|15|.|TRBJ2-7|TRBD1
TGTGCCAGCAGTGCAGGGGGCGGGAAGAACTACGAGCAGTACTTC
CASSAGGGKNYEQYF
>TRBV6-1|15|.|TRBJ2-6|.
TGTGCCAGCAGGAGAGACAGCTCTGGGGCCAACGTCCTGACTTTC
CASRRDSSGANVLTF
>TRBV7-3|14|.|TRBJ2-7|.
TGTGCCAGCAGCTTAATTGGGGGCCACTACGAGCAGTACTTC
CASSLIGGHYEQYF
>TRBV28|16|few|TRBJ1-4|TRBD1
TGTGCCAGCAGTCCGGGAGGACAGGGGGAGGGAGAAAAACTGTTTTTT
CASSPGGQGEGEKLFF
>TRBV5-4|15|once|TRBJ2-7|TRBD2
TGTGCCAGCAGCTTAGAAGCGGGAGTTAGGAGCGAGCAGTACTTC
CASSLEAGVRSEQYF
>TRBV4-2|15|.|TRBJ1-1|TRBD1
TGTGCCAGCAGCCAAGACATAAGATCGGACAGGGTAGCTTTCTTT
CASSQDIRSDRVAFF
>TRBV4-2|15|.|TRBJ2-3|TRBD1
TGTGCCAGCAGCATAGGGCGGGACAGGACAGATACGCAGTATTTT
CASSIGRDRTDTQYF
>TRBV9|13|.|TRBJ2-1|.
TGTGCCAGCAGCGTAGCTCCAACTAGCGAGCAGTTCTTC
CASSVAPTSEQFF
>TRBV28|14|.|TRBJ1-5|TRBD1
TGTGCCAGCAGTAGAGGACAGGGCAGACAGCCCCAGCATTTT
CASSRGQGRQPQHF
>TRBV28|14|.|TRBJ1-2|TRBD1
TGTGCCAGCAGTACCCTACAGGGGGCTGGTGGCTACACCTTC
CASSTLQGAGGYTF
>TRBV11-2|13|.|TRBJ1-2|.
TGTGCCAGCAGCCCTGCAGGGGACTATGGCTACACCTTC
CASSPAGDYGYTF
>TRBV6-5|13|.|TRBJ2-5|TRBD2
TGTGCCAGCAGTTTTCTAGCGGCTGGGACCCAGTACTTC
CASSFLAAGTQYF
>TRBV5-1|16|.|TRBJ2-3|.
TGCGCCAGCAGCTTGGAGGCTAGCAGAGACACAGATACGCAGTATTTT
CASSLEASRDTDTQYF
>TRBV2|16|.|TRBJ2-7|TRBD2
TGTGCCAGCATACCCCCCGGGACTAGCGGTTTGTACGAGCAGTACTTC
CASIPPGTSGLYEQYF
>TRBV7-2|14|.|TRBJ2-5|.
TGTGCCAGCAGCTTAATGGGAGGCGGGGAGACCCAGTACTTC
CASSLMGGGETQYF
>TRBV9|15|.|TRBJ2-6|.
TGTGCCAGCAGCGGTTTCAGCTCTGGGGCCAACGTCCTGACTTTC
CASSGFSSGANVLTF
>TRBV6-5|12|.|TRBJ1-2|.
TGTGCCAGCAGCGACCCCTATGTGGGGAGTACCTTC
CASSDPYVGSTF
>TRBV9|15|.|TRBJ2-1|TRBD2
TGTGCCAGCAGCGTAAGCGGGGGACAATACAATGAGCAGTTCTTC
CASSVSGGQYNEQFF
>TRBV7-2|12|.|TRBJ1-2|.
TGTGCCAGCGGGAGGGGGGAGAGTGGCTACACCTTC
CASGRGESGYTF
>TRBV9|14|.|TRBJ2-7|.
TGTGCCAGCAGCGTGGCGGGGAGTACCTACGAGCAGTACTTC
CASSVAGSTYEQYF
>TRBV30|12|.|TRBJ1-1|.
TGTGCCTGGAGGGAAGCCGAGCGAGGAGCTTTCTTT
CAWREAERGAFF
>TRBV28|15|.|TRBJ2-4|TRBD2
TGTGCCAGCAGCGCCCCCCGCGGGAGTGGGAACAGTCAGTACTTC
CASSAPRGSGNSQYF
>TRBV19|13|.|TRBJ1-5|TRBD1
TGTGCTGTAAAGGGGGCCCCCAATCAGCCCCAGCATTTT
CAVKGAPNQPQHF
>TRBV7-2|13|once|TRBJ2-1|TRBD1
TGTGCCAGCAGCTTAGCCAGGGGGAGTGAGCAGTTCTTC
CASSLARGSEQFF
>TRBV6-1|17|.|TRBJ1-5|TRBD1
TGTGCCAGCAGTGAATGGTCAGGGGGCAAAGGCAATCAGCCCCAGCATTTT
CASSEWSGGKGNQPQHF
>TRBV18|15|.|TRBJ2-3|TRBD2
TGTGCCAGCTCGGCTTTAGCGGGAGCTATGGATACGCAGTATTTT
CASSALAGAMDTQYF
>TRBV14|15|.|TRBJ1-1|.
TGTGCCAGCAGCCAAGTAACAGGGTCCCGGACTGAAGCTTTCTTT
CASSQVTGSRTEAFF
>TRBV6-9|14|.|TRBJ2-1|.
TGTGCCAGCAGTTATTGCAGAAATTACAATGAGCAGTTCTTC
CASSYCRNYNEQFF
>TRBV7-7|13|.|TRBJ1-1|.
TGTGCTAGCAGCTTACATCAGGGGACTGAAGCTTTCTTT
CASSLHQGTEAFF